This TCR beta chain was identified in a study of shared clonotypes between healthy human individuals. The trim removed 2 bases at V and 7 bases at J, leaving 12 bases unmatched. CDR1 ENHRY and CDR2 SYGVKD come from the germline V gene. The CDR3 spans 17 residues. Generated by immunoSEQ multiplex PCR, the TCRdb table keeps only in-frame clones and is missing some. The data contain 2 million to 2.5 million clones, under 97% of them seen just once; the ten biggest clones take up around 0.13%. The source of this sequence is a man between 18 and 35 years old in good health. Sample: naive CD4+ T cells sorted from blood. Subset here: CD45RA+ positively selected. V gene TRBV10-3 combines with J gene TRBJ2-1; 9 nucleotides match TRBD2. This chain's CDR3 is CAISEILAGRGVNEQFF. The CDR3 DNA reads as TGTGCCATCAGTGAGATCCTAGCGGGGCGCGGAGTTAATGAGCAGTTCTTC.